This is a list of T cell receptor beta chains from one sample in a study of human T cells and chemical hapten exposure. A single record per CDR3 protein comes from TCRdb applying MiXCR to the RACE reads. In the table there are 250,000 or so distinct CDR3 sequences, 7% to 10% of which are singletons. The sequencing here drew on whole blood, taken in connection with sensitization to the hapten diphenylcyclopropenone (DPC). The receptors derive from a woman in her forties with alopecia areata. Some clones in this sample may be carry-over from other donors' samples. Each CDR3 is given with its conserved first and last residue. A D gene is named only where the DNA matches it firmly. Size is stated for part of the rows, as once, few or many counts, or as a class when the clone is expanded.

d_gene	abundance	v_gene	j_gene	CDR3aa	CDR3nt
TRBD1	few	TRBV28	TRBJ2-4	CASSRIPGQIIQYF	TGTGCCAGCAGCCGTATACCGGGACAGATCATTCAGTACTTC
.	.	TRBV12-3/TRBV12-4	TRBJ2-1	CASSSSLYNEQFF	TGTGCCAGCAGTTCAAGTCTATATAATGAGCAGTTCTTC
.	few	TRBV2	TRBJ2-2	CASSLVKNGELFF	TGTGCCAGCAGTTTGGTCAAAAACGGGGAGCTGTTTTTT
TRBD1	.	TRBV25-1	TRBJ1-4	CASSDGRQGGEKLFF	TGTGCCAGCAGCGACGGACGACAGGGGGGGGAAAAACTGTTTTTT
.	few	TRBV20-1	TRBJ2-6	CSASAEGGIPPGANVLTF	TGCAGTGCTAGCGCGGAGGGCGGGATCCCTCCTGGGGCCAACGTCCTGACTTTC
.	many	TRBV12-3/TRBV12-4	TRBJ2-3	CASSSIDTQYF	TGTGCCAGCAGTTCGATAGATACGCAGTATTTT
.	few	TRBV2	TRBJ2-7	CASSLDSVGVEQYF	TGTGCCAGCAGTCTAGACTCCGTGGGGGTAGAGCAGTACTTC
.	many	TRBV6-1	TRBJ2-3	CASTSGQRDADTQYF	TGTGCCAGCACATCCGGACAGAGGGACGCAGATACGCAGTATTTT
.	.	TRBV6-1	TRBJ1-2	CASSDKTASNYGYTF	TGTGCCAGCAGTGACAAAACAGCTTCCAACTATGGCTACACCTTC
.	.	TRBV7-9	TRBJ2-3	CASSLVVSQTDTQYF	TGTGCCAGCAGCTTAGTGGTCAGTCAAACAGATACGCAGTATTTT
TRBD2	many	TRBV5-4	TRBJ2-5	CASTHWGSGKETQYF	TGTGCCAGCACCCATTGGGGGAGCGGGAAAGAGACCCAGTACTTC
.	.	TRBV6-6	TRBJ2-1	CASSYMGDNEQFF	TGTGCCAGCAGTTACATGGGGGACAATGAGCAGTTCTTC
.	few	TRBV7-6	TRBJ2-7	CASSRQAAPSYEQYF	TGTGCCAGCAGCCGACAGGCTGCCCCCTCCTACGAGCAGTACTTC
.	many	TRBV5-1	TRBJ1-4	CASRLATNEKLFF	TGCGCCAGCCGGTTGGCAACTAATGAAAAACTGTTTTTT
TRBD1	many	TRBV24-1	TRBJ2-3	CATATSGQTDTQYF	TGTGCCACCGCAACGTCGGGACAGACAGATACGCAGTATTTT
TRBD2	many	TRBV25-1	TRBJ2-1	CASNKETSHEQFF	TGTGCCAGCAACAAAGAGACTAGCCATGAGCAGTTCTTC
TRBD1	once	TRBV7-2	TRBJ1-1	CASSSAPGQGGTEAFF	TGTGCCAGCAGCTCGGCTCCGGGACAGGGTGGCACTGAAGCTTTCTTT
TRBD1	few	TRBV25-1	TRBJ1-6	CASSERTGVNSPLHF	TGTGCCAGCAGTGAGAGGACAGGGGTTAATTCACCCCTCCACTTT
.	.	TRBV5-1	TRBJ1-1	CASSLAVAGTEAFF	TGCGCCAGCAGCTTGGCCGTAGCGGGCACTGAAGCTTTCTTT
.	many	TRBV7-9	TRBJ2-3	CASSLGWGDTQYF	TGTGCCAGCAGCTTAGGTTGGGGAGATACGCAGTATTTT
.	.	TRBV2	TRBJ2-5	CASLNSLQETQYF	TGTGCCAGCCTGAACTCTCTCCAAGAGACCCAGTACTTC
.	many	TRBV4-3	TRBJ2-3	CASSQDPDRTSTDTQYF	TGCGCCAGCAGCCAAGATCCGGACAGAACCTCCACAGATACGCAGTATTTT
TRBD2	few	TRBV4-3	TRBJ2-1	CASSQARASGNEQFF	TGCGCCAGCAGCCAAGCACGGGCTAGCGGGAATGAGCAGTTCTTC
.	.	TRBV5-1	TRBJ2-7	CASSLATAGSLRGAYEQYF	TGCGCCAGCAGCTTGGCAACGGCAGGGTCTTTGCGGGGCGCCTACGAGCAGTACTTC
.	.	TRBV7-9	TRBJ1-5	CASSLMSSGLNQPQHF	TGTGCCAGCAGCTTAATGTCGTCGGGGCTCAATCAGCCCCAGCATTTT
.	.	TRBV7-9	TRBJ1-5	CASSDRQSNQPQHF	TGTGCCAGCAGCGACCGACAGAGCAATCAGCCCCAGCATTTT
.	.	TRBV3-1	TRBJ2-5	CASSQGLPPRETQYF	TGTGCCAGCAGCCAAGGATTGCCACCAAGGGAGACCCAGTACTTC
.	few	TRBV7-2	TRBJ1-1	CASKVNTEAFF	TGTGCCAGCAAGGTCAACACTGAAGCTTTCTTT
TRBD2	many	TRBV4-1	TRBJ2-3	CASSQPSGSTRRRRDTQYF	TGCGCCAGCAGCCAACCTAGCGGGAGCACGCGTAGACGGAGGGATACGCAGTATTTT
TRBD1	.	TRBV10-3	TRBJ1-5	CAISAGTANQPQHF	TGTGCCATCAGTGCCGGGACAGCTAATCAGCCCCAGCATTTT
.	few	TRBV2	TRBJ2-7	CASSAVAEQYF	TGTGCCAGCAGTGCGGTAGCCGAGCAGTACTTC
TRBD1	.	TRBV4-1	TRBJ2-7	CASSQDRDRRLYEQYF	TGCGCCAGCAGCCAAGATCGGGACAGACGGTTGTACGAGCAGTACTTC
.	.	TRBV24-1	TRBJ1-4	CATSDRTCQGEKLFF	TGTGCCACCAGTGACCGGACATGCCAAGGGGAAAAACTGTTTTTT
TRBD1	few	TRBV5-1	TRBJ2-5	CASSPGQPTGTQYF	TGCGCCAGCAGCCCGGGACAGCCTACGGGGACCCAGTACTTC
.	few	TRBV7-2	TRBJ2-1	CASSLVRGSYNEQFF	TGTGCCAGCAGCTTAGTAAGGGGGTCCTACAATGAGCAGTTCTTC
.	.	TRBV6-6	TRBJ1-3	CASSLQQEVSGNTIYF	TGTGCCAGCAGTTTGCAACAGGAGGTTTCTGGAAACACCATATATTTT
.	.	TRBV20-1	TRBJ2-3	CSADESGQSTDTQYF	TGCAGTGCTGACGAGAGCGGGCAAAGCACAGATACGCAGTATTTT